These 27 T cell receptor beta chains share one sample of origin, sequenced in a study of blood T cell repertoires in COVID-19. Repertoires were generated with immunoSEQ multiplex PCR, while TCRdb's copy carries only in-frame clones and drops some. This table has about 200,000 clones, roughly nine tenths appearing once. Source material: peripheral blood. Every receptor here comes from a woman aged 70-85 years with acute or convalescent COVID-19.

The rearrangement joins TRBV20-1 to TRBJ2-5, with a tentative D call TRBD1 (6 bases). V was trimmed by 8 bases and J by 2 bases, leaving 9 bases between them. Germline V gene sequence: CDR1 DFQATT, CDR2 SNEGSKA (reference sequence). There are 11 residues in the CDR3. CDR3 loop: CSIDRQETQYF. The CDR3 DNA reads as TGCAGTATTGACAGGCAAGAGACCCAGTACTTC.

The chain uses TRBV27 and TRBJ2-7, with TRBD2 matching 7 bases. Trimming cost V 4 bases and J 4 bases; bases outside gene matches: 10. The CDR3 has 15 amino acids. Germline loops: CDR1 MNHEY, CDR2 SMNVEV (reference sequence). The CDR3: CASSSLGGGRYEQYF. CDR3 DNA sequence: TGTGCCAGCAGTTCCCTCGGGGGAGGGCGATACGAGCAGTACTTC.

V usage is TRBV10-3 and J usage is TRBJ2-2; 9 positions agree with TRBD2. In germline, CDR1 is ENHRY, CDR2 SYGVKD. V shed 5 bases, J shed 8 bases, and the junction held 3 bases outside the gene matches. The CDR3 has 13 residues. The DNA for the CDR3 is TGTGCCATCAGTCCTCTAGCGGGAGGGGAGCTGTTTTTT. Its protein is CAISPLAGGELFF.

The chain joins TRBV5-6 to TRBJ2-1; 9 bases are a match to TRBD1. The V gene end was trimmed by 4 bases and the J gene end by 8 bases; junction bases not matched to a gene: 7. This CDR3 region has 14 residues. Germline loops: CDR1 SGHDT, CDR2 YYEEEE. In nucleotides, the CDR3 is TGTGCCAGCAGCCCGGGACAGGGTGGCTATGAGCAGTTCTTC. Translated: CASSPGQGGYEQFF. The full variable domain, rest sourced from reference TRBV5-6 and TRBJ2-1, is DAGVTQSPTHLIKTRGQQVTLRCSPKSGHDTVSWYQQALGQGPQFIFQYYEEEERQRGNFPDRFSGHQFPNYSSELNVNALLLGDSALYLCASSPGQGGYEQFFGPGTRLTVL.

The V gene is TRBV19, the J gene TRBJ1-6, with D possibly being TRBD1 (5 bases). V lost 3 bases and J lost 10, with 13 bases in between. The V gene's germline CDR1 is LNHDA and CDR2 SQIVND (reference sequence). The CDR3 sequence is 14 residues long. CDR3 region: CASSIEGVGSPLHF. CDR3 DNA: TGTGCCAGTAGTATTGAAGGGGTAGGGTCACCCCTCCACTTT. Full variable domain (missing parts from reference TRBV19 and TRBJ1-6): DGGITQSPKYLFRKEGQNVTLSCEQNLNHDAMYWYRQDPGQGLRLIYYSQIVNDFQKGDIAEGYSVSREKKESFPLTVTSAQKNPTAFYLCASSIEGVGSPLHFGNGTRLTVT.

This clone was detected only once. This chain connects TRBV5-1 to TRBJ1-2; a weak D match, TRBD1 (6 bases). Trimming left V 4 bases short and J 3 bases short, with 10 bases between. The CDR3 length is 13 residues. From germline, CDR1 is SGHRS and CDR2 YFSETQ. The CDR3 is CASSRNRDYGYTF. DNA for the CDR3: TGCGCCAGCAGCCGGAACAGGGACTATGGCTACACCTTC.

The chain uses TRBV13 and TRBJ2-4; a weak D match, TRBD2 (6 bases). The CDR3 is 14 residues long. Trimming left V 1 base short and J 6 bases short, with 10 bases between. Germline CDR1 PRHDT, CDR2 FYEKMQ (reference sequence). The chain's CDR3 is CASSLVGSGNIQYF. The CDR3 coding sequence is TGTGCCAGCAGCTTAGTCGGGAGCGGAAACATTCAGTACTTC.

The genes are TRBV3-1 (or the pseudogene TRBV3-2) and TRBJ1-1; the match to TRBD1 covers 10 bases. Germline V CDR1 and CDR2: LGHDT, YNNKEL (reference sequence). The J segment lost 5 bases and the V segment lost 4 bases, leaving 16 bases of the junction unmatched. The CDR3 has 18 residues. The chain's CDR3 is CASSPRQGARRGLTEAFF. CDR3 DNA: TGTGCCAGCAGCCCGAGACAGGGGGCGCGACGCGGATTGACTGAAGCTTTCTTT.

The rearrangement uses TRBV5-5 and TRBJ1-1; D uncertain. CDR3 size: 14 residues. CDR1 and CDR2 from the germline V gene are SGHKS and YYEKEE (reference sequence). Trimming left V 0 bases short and J 1 base short, with 7 bases between. The CDR3 reads CASSLDRPNTEAFF. The CDR3 nucleotides are TGTGCCAGCAGCTTGGACAGACCGAACACTGAAGCTTTCTTT.

The chain couples TRBV5-6 to TRBJ2-5; 9 bases match TRBD1. Looked up from germline, CDR1 is SGHDT and CDR2 is YYEEEE. Trimming took 4 bases from V and 1 from J; bases not matched to a gene: 5. The CDR3 extends over 15 amino acids. This CDR3 reads CASSPGTGTQETQYF. The CDR3 region has the DNA TGTGCCAGCAGCCCCGGGACAGGGACCCAAGAGACCCAGTACTTC. The full variable domain, its missing parts supplied by reference TRBV5-6 and TRBJ2-5, is DAGVTQSPTHLIKTRGQQVTLRCSPKSGHDTVSWYQQALGQGPQFIFQYYEEEERQRGNFPDRFSGHQFPNYSSELNVNALLLGDSALYLCASSPGTGTQETQYFGPGTRLLVL.

This clone was recorded once. The CDR3 protein is CASNEGGGSPLHF. CDR3 bases: TGTGCCAGTAATGAAGGGGGCGGTTCACCCCTCCACTTT. The chain joins TRBV19 to TRBJ1-6, with 7 bases lining up with TRBD1. The germline gives CDR1 LNHDA, CDR2 SQIVND (reference sequence). Germline trimming cut 7 bases from V and 9 bases from J; bases unmatched to any gene: 6. This CDR3 region has 13 residues.

The genes are TRBV5-6 and TRBJ2-1, with 12 bases lining up with TRBD2. Germline V gene data show CDR1 as SGHDT and CDR2 as YYEEEE. The CDR3 extends over 16 amino acids. With V trimmed by 6 bases and J by 10 bases, 14 bases remained unmatched. Written as DNA, the CDR3 is TGTGCCAGCAACCAAGGGCCTAGCGGGAGGGCTTGGGAGCAGTTCTTC. This translates into CASNQGPSGRAWEQFF.

The chain carries TRBV2 and TRBJ1-6; D call uncertain. In germline, CDR1 is SNHLY, CDR2 FYNNEI. CDR3 size: 15 residues. Trimming stripped 4 bases from V and 7 bases from J, with 14 bases between. Here the CDR3 DNA reads TGTGCCAGCAGTGTTGAGCCAACCATGAATTCACCCCTCCACTTT. Protein sequence: CASSVEPTMNSPLHF. The variable domain in full, completed from reference TRBV2 and TRBJ1-6, reads EPEVTQTPSHQVTQMGQEVILRCVPISNHLYFYWYRQILGQKVEFLVSFYNNEISEKSEIFDDQFSVERPDGSNFTLKIRSTKLEDSAMYFCASSVEPTMNSPLHFGNGTRLTVT.

This clone has only one observation. The chain couples TRBV6-5 to TRBJ2-2; the match to TRBD2 covers 8 bases. V dropped 5 bases and J dropped 3; count of bases not matched to a gene: 2. This CDR3 is built from 14 residues. The germline V gene encodes CDR1 MNHEY and CDR2 SVGAGI. Written as DNA, the CDR3 is TGTGCCAGCAGTACTAGCGGCTACACCGGGGAGCTGTTTTTT. Translated: CASSTSGYTGELFF.

The V and J genes are TRBV2 and TRBJ2-3, with 9 bases that match TRBD1. Germline assignment: CDR1 SNHLY and CDR2 FYNNEI. J was trimmed by 5 bases and V by 2 bases; bases with no gene match: 8. CDR3 length: 16 amino acids. The DNA for the CDR3 is TGTGCCAGCAGTGAAAGGACAGGGGCCCGGATAGATACGCAGTATTTT. It specifies CASSERTGARIDTQYF.

The chain has TRBV19 and TRBJ2-7; TRBD1 aligns across 9 bases. The CDR3 contains 15 residues. Trimming cost V 3 bases and J 3 bases; bases outside gene matches: 6. The V gene's germline CDR1 is LNHDA and CDR2 SQIVND (reference sequence). The CDR3 loop is CASSMGTGNLYEQYF. CDR3 nucleotides: TGTGCCAGTAGTATGGGGACAGGGAATCTCTACGAGCAGTACTTC.

On this clone: Other DNA sequences in this sample translate to the same CDR3. The chain is built from TRBV7-9 and TRBJ1-2, with D unclear. With 1 base removed from V and 0 bases from J, the gap between germline ends came to 9 bases. CDR3 length equals 15 residues. From germline, CDR1 is SEHNR and CDR2 FQNEAQ (reference sequence). CDR3 protein: CASSLGQNTNYGYTF. In DNA form, the CDR3 reads TGTGCCAGCAGCTTAGGGCAGAATACTAACTATGGCTACACCTTC.

The rearrangement joins TRBV5-4 to TRBJ2-2; a weak D match, TRBD2 (7 bases). The ends were cut back, 0 bases at V and 1 base at J, with 10 bases in the middle. Germline CDR1 and CDR2: SGHNT and YYREEE (reference sequence). This CDR3 contains 16 residues. CDR3 in DNA: TGTGCCAGCAGCTTGGGCGGGGGCAAGAACACCGGGGAGCTGTTTTTT. As protein: CASSLGGGKNTGELFF.

This chain connects TRBV18 to TRBJ1-1; 7 bases are a match to TRBD1. V shed 3 bases, J shed 1 base, and the junction held 5 bases outside the gene matches. This CDR3 region has 15 residues. Germline assignment: CDR1 KGHSH and CDR2 LQKENI. In DNA form, the CDR3 reads TGTGCCAGCTCACCCCCGGACAGGACGAACACTGAAGCTTTCTTT. Its protein product is CASSPPDRTNTEAFF.

J is TRBJ1-5 and V is TRBV6-5, with 8 nucleotides matching TRBD1. The CDR3 runs 14 residues. The ends lost 6 bases at V and 5 bases at J; junction bases unmatched: 6. Germline V gives CDR1 MNHEY, CDR2 SVGAGI. This CDR3 is CASSPGQAHQPQHF. As DNA, the CDR3 is TGTGCCAGCAGCCCGGGACAGGCTCATCAGCCCCAGCATTTT.

The chain uses TRBV3-1 (or the pseudogene TRBV3-2) and TRBJ2-1; the D gene is possibly TRBD1 (6 bases). Germline CDR1 reads LGHDT; CDR2 reads YNNKEL (reference sequence). V dropped 0 bases and J dropped 5 bases, with 11 bases sitting between them. CDR3 size: 15 residues. CDR3 protein: CASSQEGQGHNEQFF. The CDR3 DNA sequence: TGTGCCAGCAGCCAAGAAGGGCAGGGGCACAATGAGCAGTTCTTC.

The chain carries TRBV5-1 and TRBJ2-2, with 11 bases fitting TRBD2. Germline CDR1 and CDR2: SGHRS and YFSETQ. Trimming removed 4 bases from V and 2 bases from J; junction bases left unmatched: 4. The CDR3 sequence is 16 residues long. CDR3 amino acids: CASSPGLAANTGELFF. DNA for the CDR3: TGCGCCAGCAGCCCGGGACTAGCGGCTAACACCGGGGAGCTGTTTTTT.

V and J are TRBV28 and TRBJ2-2; 7 bases line up with TRBD1. This CDR3 contains 15 residues. The V and J ends lost 6 bases and 0 bases, in that order; junction bases with no gene match: 4. Germline CDR1 and CDR2: MDHEN and SYDVKM. The CDR3 DNA follows: TGTGCCAGCAGCCCCGGGACAGCGAACACCGGGGAGCTGTTTTTT. Protein: CASSPGTANTGELFF. Full variable domain (missing parts from reference TRBV28 and TRBJ2-2): DVKVTQSSRYLVKRTGEKVFLECVQDMDHENMFWYRQDPGLGLRLIYFSYDVKMKEKGDIPEGYSVSREKKERFSLILESASTNQTSMYLCASSPGTANTGELFFGEGSRLTVL.

CDR3 DNA: TGTGCCAGCAGCTTTTTCCGAGAGACCCAGTACTTC. It codes for CASSFFRETQYF. The rearrangement uses TRBV11-2 and TRBJ2-5; D is unresolved. The CDR3 spans 12 residues. Germline CDR1 reads SGHAT; CDR2 reads FQNNGV. The ends were cut back, 3 bases at V and 4 bases at J, with 6 bases in the middle. Based on the CDR3 plus reference TRBV11-2 and TRBJ2-5, the full variable domain is EAGVAQSPRYKIIEKRQSVAFWCNPISGHATLYWYQQILGQGPKLLIQFQNNGVVDDSQLPKDRFSAERLKGVDSTLKIQPAKLEDSAVYLCASSFFRETQYFGPGTRLLVL.

The rearrangement links TRBV11-2 to TRBJ2-7; perhaps TRBD2 as D (6 bases). Trimming removed 3 bases from V and 6 bases from J, with 9 bases in between. The V gene's germline CDR1 is SGHAT and CDR2 FQNNGV. The CDR3 length is 12 residues. Written as DNA, the CDR3 is TGTGCCAGCAGCTTTTCGGGGGTCGAGCAGTACTTC. It yields the protein CASSFSGVEQYF.

This clone has only one observation. This rearrangement joins TRBV3-1 (or the pseudogene TRBV3-2) to TRBJ2-1; D is uncertain. CDR3 length equals 11 residues. The V end was cut by 3 bases, the J end by 10 bases, with 7 bases between. Germline-derived CDR1 and CDR2 are LGHDT and YNNKEL (reference sequence). DNA of the CDR3: TGTGCCAGCAGCCAGTACGGGGAGCAGTTCTTC. It is translated as CASSQYGEQFF.

The CDR3 sequence: CASILTGKNSPLHF. For the CDR3, the DNA is TGTGCCAGCATTTTGACAGGGAAGAATTCACCCCTCCACTTT. The chain combines TRBV2 with TRBJ1-6; 7 nucleotides align to TRBD1. The CDR3 spans 14 residues. Per the germline V gene, CDR1 is SNHLY and CDR2 is FYNNEI. Trimming took 7 bases from V and 7 from J; bases not matched to a gene: 7.